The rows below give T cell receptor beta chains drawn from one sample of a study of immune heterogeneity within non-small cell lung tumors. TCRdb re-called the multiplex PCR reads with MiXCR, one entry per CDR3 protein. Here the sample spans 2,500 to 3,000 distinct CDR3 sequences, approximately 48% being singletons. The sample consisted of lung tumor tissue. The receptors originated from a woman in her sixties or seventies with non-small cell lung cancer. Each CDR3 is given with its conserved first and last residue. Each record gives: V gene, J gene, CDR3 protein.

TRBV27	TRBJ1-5	CASLGQGNSNQPQHF
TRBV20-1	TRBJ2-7	CSVGLGGETYEQYF
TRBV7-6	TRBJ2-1	CASSLFTGVENEQFF
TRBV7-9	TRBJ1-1	CASSSPGDTEAFF
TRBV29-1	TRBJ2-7	CSVEDAGNEQYF
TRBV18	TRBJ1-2	CASSLGQANGYTF
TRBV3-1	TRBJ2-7	CASSKGSGEWYYEQYF
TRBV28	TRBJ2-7	CASSPVPGQGSDEQYF
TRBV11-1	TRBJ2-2	CASSLKPTGELFF
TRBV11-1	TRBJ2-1	CASSRVSGYYNEQFF
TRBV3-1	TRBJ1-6	CASSQEDRDYSPLHF
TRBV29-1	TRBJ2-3	CSVDGTSGDTDTQYF
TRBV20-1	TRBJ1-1	CSASSPRRLNTEAFF
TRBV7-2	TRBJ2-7	CASSPTSGGTYGQYF
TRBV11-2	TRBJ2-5	CASSWGQGRSETQYF
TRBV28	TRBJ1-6	CASSLTGYRGFNSPLHF
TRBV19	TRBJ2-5	CASSLAGGFRETQYF
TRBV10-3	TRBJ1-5	CAISESRGLQPQHF
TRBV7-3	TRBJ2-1	CASSLTSGSLYNEQFF
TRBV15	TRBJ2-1	CATSRDWDGKVEQFF
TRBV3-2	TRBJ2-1	CASSSSSGTIGGNLSGRVDEQFF
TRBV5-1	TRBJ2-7	CASRQPTGGYEQYF
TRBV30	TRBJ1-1	CAWSGLRVRVTEAFF
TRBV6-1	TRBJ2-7	CASSLAGSYEQYF
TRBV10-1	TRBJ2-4	CASSETGLGSPSGQYF
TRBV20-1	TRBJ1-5	CSAPLQGSNSNQPQHF
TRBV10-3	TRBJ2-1	CAISEGLAGGPYNEQFF
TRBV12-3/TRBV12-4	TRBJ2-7	CASTGPAGEQYF
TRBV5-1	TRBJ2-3	CASSLAQGLLASTDTQYF
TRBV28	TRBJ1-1	CASSTGTVIRAFF
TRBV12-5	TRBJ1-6	CASGLDPYLPLHF
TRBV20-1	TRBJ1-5	CSATKAGEVQPQHF
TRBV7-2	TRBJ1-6	CASTHGHKYNSPLHF
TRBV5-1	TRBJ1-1	CASSLVINTEAFF
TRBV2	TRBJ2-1	CASSEWQGKNEQFF
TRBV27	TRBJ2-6	CASKRDSLFSGANVLTF
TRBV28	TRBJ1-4	CASSPRTGLINEKLFF
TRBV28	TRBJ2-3	CASSLWGASGDTQYF
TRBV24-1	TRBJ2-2	CATSEGWTANTGELFF
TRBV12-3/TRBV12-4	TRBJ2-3	CATSEGDTQYF
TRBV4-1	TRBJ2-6	CASSQVGRSGANVLTF
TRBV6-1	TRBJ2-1	CASTQGGSGRSNEQFF
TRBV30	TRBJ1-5	CAWSRGYSNQPQHF
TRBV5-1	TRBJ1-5	CASSFGTGGNNQPQHF
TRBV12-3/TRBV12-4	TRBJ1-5	CASSSDSNQPQHF
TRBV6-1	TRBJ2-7	CASSEAEVGEQYF
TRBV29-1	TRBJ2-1	CSVEGPNRVTYNEQFF
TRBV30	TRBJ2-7	CAWGQGNNEQYF